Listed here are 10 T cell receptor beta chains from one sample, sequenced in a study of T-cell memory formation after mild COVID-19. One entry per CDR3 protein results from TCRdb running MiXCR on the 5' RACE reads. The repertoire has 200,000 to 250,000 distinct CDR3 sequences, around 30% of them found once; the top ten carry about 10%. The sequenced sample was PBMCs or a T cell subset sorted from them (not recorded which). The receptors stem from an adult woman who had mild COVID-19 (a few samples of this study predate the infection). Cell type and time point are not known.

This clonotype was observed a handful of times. CDR3 in amino acids: CASSRAIDLGGYTF. The DNA for the CDR3 is TGTGCCAGCAGCAGGGCAATCGATCTAGGTGGCTACACCTTC. The chain couples TRBV4-2 to TRBJ1-2; D gene uncertain. CDR1 is LGHNA and CDR2 is YNFKEQ in the germline V gene. The V and J ends lost 5 bases and 7 bases respectively, with 17 bases between them. The CDR3 is 14 amino acids.

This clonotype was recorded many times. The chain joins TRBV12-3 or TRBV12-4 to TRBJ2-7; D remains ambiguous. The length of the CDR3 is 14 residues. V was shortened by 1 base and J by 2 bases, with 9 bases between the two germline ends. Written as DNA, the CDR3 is TGTGCCAGCAGTTTAGGGGGTGACGCCTACGAGCAGTACTTC. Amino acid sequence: CASSLGGDAYEQYF.

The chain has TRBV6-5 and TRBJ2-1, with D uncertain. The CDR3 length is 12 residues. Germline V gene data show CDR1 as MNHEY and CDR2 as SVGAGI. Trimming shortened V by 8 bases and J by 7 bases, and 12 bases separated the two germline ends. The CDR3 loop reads CASGLRRNEQFF. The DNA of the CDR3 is TGTGCCAGCGGGCTGAGACGGAATGAGCAGTTCTTC.

Here the CDR3 reads CAISSTGGNSPLHF. The CDR3 DNA is TGTGCCATCAGCTCCACAGGAGGCAATTCACCCCTCCACTTT. V gene TRBV10-3 combines with J gene TRBJ1-6, with D tentatively TRBD1 (5 bases). Trimming removed 6 bases at V and 7 bases at J, with 13 bases between. CDR3 length equals 14 residues. Germline assignment: CDR1 ENHRY and CDR2 SYGVKD.

The CDR3 sequence: CASSSPAGLSYEQYF. CDR3 nucleotides: TGTGCCAGCAGCTCGCCAGCGGGACTCTCCTACGAGCAGTACTTC. V gene TRBV7-9 combines with J gene TRBJ2-7, with TRBD2 matching over 7 bases. CDR3 length equals 15 residues. Unmatched junction bases numbered 6, after V lost 4 bases and J lost 0 bases. The germline V gene has CDR1 SEHNR and CDR2 FQNEAQ (reference sequence). Together with reference TRBV7-9 and TRBJ2-7, the CDR3 gives the full variable domain: DTGVSQNPRHKITKRGQNVTFRCDPISEHNRLYWYRQTLGQGPEFLTYFQNEAQLEKSRLLSDRFSAERPKGSFSTLEIQRTEQGDSAMYLCASSSPAGLSYEQYFGPGTRLTVT.

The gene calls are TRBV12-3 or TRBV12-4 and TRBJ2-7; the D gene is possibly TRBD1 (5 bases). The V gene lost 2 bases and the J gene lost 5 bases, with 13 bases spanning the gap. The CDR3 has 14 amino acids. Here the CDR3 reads CASSLYGQGNEQYF. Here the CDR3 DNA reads TGTGCCAGCAGTTTATACGGGCAGGGCAACGAGCAGTACTTC.

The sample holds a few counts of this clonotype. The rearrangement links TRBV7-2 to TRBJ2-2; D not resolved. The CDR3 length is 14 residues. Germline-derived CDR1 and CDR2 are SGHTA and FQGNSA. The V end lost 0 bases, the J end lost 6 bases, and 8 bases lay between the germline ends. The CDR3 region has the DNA TGTGCCAGCAGCTTAGCGCTCCGGGCCGGGGAGCTGTTTTTT. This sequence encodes CASSLALRAGELFF. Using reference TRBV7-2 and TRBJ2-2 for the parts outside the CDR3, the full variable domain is GAGVSQSPSNKVTEKGKDVELRCDPISGHTALYWYRQSLGQGLEFLIYFQGNSAPDKSGLPSDRFSAERTGGSVSTLTIQRTQQEDSAVYLCASSLALRAGELFFGEGSRLTVL.

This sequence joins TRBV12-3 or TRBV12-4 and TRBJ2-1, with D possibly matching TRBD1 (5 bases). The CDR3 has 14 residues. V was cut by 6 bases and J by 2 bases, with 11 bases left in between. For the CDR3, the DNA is TGTGCCAGCAGGTGGGGCAGTCCCTACAATGAGCAGTTCTTC. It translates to CASRWGSPYNEQFF.

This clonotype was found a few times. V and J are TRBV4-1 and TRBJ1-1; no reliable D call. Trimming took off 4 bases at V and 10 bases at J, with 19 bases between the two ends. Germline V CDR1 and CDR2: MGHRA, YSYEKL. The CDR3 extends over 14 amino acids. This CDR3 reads CASSPPGIPTGAFF. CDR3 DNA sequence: TGCGCCAGCAGCCCTCCCGGGATCCCAACGGGAGCTTTCTTT.

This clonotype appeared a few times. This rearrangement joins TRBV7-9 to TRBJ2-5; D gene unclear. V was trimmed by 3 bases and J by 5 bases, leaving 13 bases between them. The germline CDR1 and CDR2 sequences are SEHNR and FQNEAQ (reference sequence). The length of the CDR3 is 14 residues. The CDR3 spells CASSFVLSLETQYF. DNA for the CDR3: TGTGCCAGCAGCTTCGTCCTCTCCCTTGAGACCCAGTACTTC.